This is a list of T cell receptor beta chains from one sample in a study of control samples from healthy donors and cancer patients. TCRdb's table, derived via immunoSEQ multiplex PCR, lists solely in-frame clones and lacks some. This table holds about 160,000 clones, approximately 94% found once. Sequences were obtained from PBMCs. These receptors came from a man between 60 and 70 years old with colorectal cancer. The CDR3 runs from the conserved cysteine through the conserved F or W. The order of the fields is D gene, V gene, J gene, CDR3 length, CDR3 protein, CDR3 DNA. D genes are given only for firm matches.

D gene: .; V gene: TRBV11-2; J gene: TRBJ2-3; CDR3 length: 13; CDR3 protein: CASSFRVADTQYF; CDR3 DNA: TGTGCCAGCAGCTTCAGGGTAGCAGATACGCAGTATTTT
D gene: .; V gene: TRBV14; J gene: TRBJ2-7; CDR3 length: 13; CDR3 protein: CASSQQTPNEQYF; CDR3 DNA: TGTGCCAGCAGCCAACAGACCCCGAACGAGCAGTACTTC
D gene: .; V gene: TRBV18; J gene: TRBJ2-2; CDR3 length: 15; CDR3 protein: CASSPPWTNTGELFF; CDR3 DNA: TGTGCCAGCTCACCACCGTGGACGAACACCGGGGAGCTGTTTTTT
D gene: TRBD1; V gene: TRBV11-2; J gene: TRBJ2-3; CDR3 length: 14; CDR3 protein: CASSPDRGTDTQYF; CDR3 DNA: TGTGCCAGCAGCCCCGACAGGGGCACAGATACGCAGTATTTT
D gene: .; V gene: TRBV12-3/TRBV12-4; J gene: TRBJ1-6; CDR3 length: 12; CDR3 protein: CASSLRGSPLHF; CDR3 DNA: TGTGCCAGCAGTTTAAGAGGATCACCCCTCCACTTT
D gene: .; V gene: TRBV7-2; J gene: TRBJ2-3; CDR3 length: 14; CDR3 protein: CASSLRQGGDTQYF; CDR3 DNA: TGTGCCAGCAGCTTACGGCAGGGGGGGGATACGCAGTATTTT
D gene: .; V gene: TRBV6-5; J gene: TRBJ2-2; CDR3 length: 14; CDR3 protein: CASGEGGRTGELFF; CDR3 DNA: TGTGCCAGCGGCGAGGGGGGGCGCACCGGGGAGCTGTTTTTT
D gene: TRBD1; V gene: TRBV5-1; J gene: TRBJ2-1; CDR3 length: 14; CDR3 protein: CASSWDRGSDEQFF; CDR3 DNA: TGCGCCAGCAGCTGGGACAGGGGGAGCGATGAGCAGTTCTTC
D gene: .; V gene: TRBV6-2/TRBV6-3; J gene: TRBJ1-2; CDR3 length: 14; CDR3 protein: CASSSADLYYGYTF; CDR3 DNA: TGTGCCAGCAGCTCGGCCGATCTCTACTATGGCTACACCTTC
D gene: TRBD1; V gene: TRBV10-2; J gene: TRBJ2-7; CDR3 length: 16; CDR3 protein: CASSATGTGATYEQYF; CDR3 DNA: TGCGCCAGCAGTGCTACCGGGACAGGGGCCACCTACGAGCAGTACTTC
D gene: .; V gene: TRBV5-1; J gene: TRBJ2-3; CDR3 length: 16; CDR3 protein: CASSFGLDSSTDTQYF; CDR3 DNA: TGCGCCAGCAGCTTCGGACTGGATTCTAGCACAGATACGCAGTATTTT